A selection of T cell receptor beta chains follows, all from one sample in a study of early T cells in non-severe SARS-CoV-2 infection. TCRdb redid the calling of the 5' RACE reads with MiXCR, one entry per CDR3 protein. The sample contains 90,000 to 120,000 distinct CDR3 sequences, 11% of which appear only once. Sequencing was done on a sample of whole blood. The origin of the receptors is an adult who was a healthcare worker with PCR-confirmed SARS-CoV-2 infection or an uninfected control (not recorded which). Each CDR3 is given without its conserved first and last residue.

>TRBV12-3/TRBV12-4|TRBJ2-1
ASSPTETIRQF
>TRBV18|TRBJ2-7
ASSRGATTYEQY
>TRBV10-3|TRBJ1-2
AISDNGAYGYT
>TRBV5-1|TRBJ1-4
ASSIWGQTATNEKLF
>TRBV10-3|TRBJ2-5
AISESPGAGDETQY
>TRBV7-6|TRBJ2-3
ASSTPLAGEAPDTQY
>TRBV12-3/TRBV12-4|TRBJ2-7
ASTNRMRYEQY
>TRBV20-1|TRBJ2-7
SASQGLLGYEQY
>TRBV4-3|TRBJ2-7
ASSQEISYEQY
>TRBV28|TRBJ2-7
ASSRRTAEQY
>TRBV5-4|TRBJ2-1
ASSPGLVVNEQF
>TRBV28|TRBJ2-1
ASVLLAGGPYNEQF
>TRBV4-3|TRBJ2-5
ASSQGRHNQETQY
>TRBV11-2|TRBJ2-5
ASSGPRSETQY
>TRBV7-8|TRBJ2-3
ASKNDPSTDTQY
>TRBV10-3|TRBJ1-2
AISDDWNRARSYGYT
>TRBV6-5|TRBJ1-5
ASRHRRYSNQPQH
>TRBV12-3/TRBV12-4|TRBJ1-4
ASSLGTGEKLF
>TRBV7-2|TRBJ2-7
ASSLGTGSDEQY
>TRBV7-9|TRBJ1-4
ASSLDQGWEKANEKLF
>TRBV7-2|TRBJ2-3
ASSLNVGWADTQY
>TRBV4-3|TRBJ2-1
ASSQDGSGRVPYNEQF
>TRBV19|TRBJ1-5
ASSIEGRNQPQH
>TRBV5-1|TRBJ2-3
ASSGRDGATDTQY
>TRBV7-2|TRBJ2-7
ASSFEGTGSRQY
>TRBV7-2|TRBJ2-3
ASSLFADTQY
>TRBV6-5|TRBJ2-7
ASSYVGTYEQY
>TRBV28|TRBJ2-6
ASSLFAGTSGANVLT
>TRBV7-9|TRBJ1-1
ASSSSANTEAF
>TRBV11-2|TRBJ1-1
ASRLKMGATEAF
>TRBV12-3/TRBV12-4|TRBJ1-1
ASSSSGGGTEAF
>TRBV5-1|TRBJ2-7
ASSLFGTSGAHEQY
>TRBV28|TRBJ2-2
ASSLSGYSGELF
>TRBV6-4|TRBJ2-3
ASSPDTTDTQY
>TRBV6-2/TRBV6-3|TRBJ2-5
ASSDGQGAVETQY
>TRBV20-1|TRBJ1-1
SARGFGRQLASHDTEAF
>TRBV20-1|TRBJ2-3
SARDRGVWADTQY